A selection of T cell receptor beta chains follows, all from one sample in a study of control samples from healthy donors and cancer patients. Some clones are missing from TCRdb's copy, which holds only in-frame ones; the method was immunoSEQ multiplex PCR. The data hold 80,000 or so clones, with 90% to 95% observed a single time. Sequenced: blood. The receptors shown here come from a man aged 50 to 59 in good health. CDR3s include the opening cysteine and the closing phenylalanine or tryptophan. D genes are given only for firm matches. Clone size, where shown, is once, few, many, or a class for clones that have expanded.

CDR3nt	CDR3aa	d_gene	j_gene	abundance	v_gene
TGCGCCAGCAGTGACCCGTACAGAGGGGAAAAACTGTTTTTT	CASSDPYRGEKLFF	-	TRBJ1-4	-	TRBV10-2
TGTGCCAGCAGCCACGGATCTGGTTCCTACGAGCAGTACTTC	CASSHGSGSYEQYF	-	TRBJ2-7	-	TRBV3-1/TRBV3-2
TGTGCCAGTAGCCAAAATCAAGGACCAGGCGCCGGGGAATTTTTTTTT	CASSQNQGPGAGEFFF	-	TRBJ2-2	-	TRBV19
TGTGCCAGCACCGACAGGGGAGAAGGAAACACCATATATTTT	CASTDRGEGNTIYF	TRBD1	TRBJ1-3	-	TRBV11-2
TGTGCCAGTAGATCGGGTTATAATTCACCCCTCCACTTT	CASRSGYNSPLHF	-	TRBJ1-6	-	TRBV19
TGTGCCAGCGGATACTACAACTATGGCTACACCTTC	CASGYYNYGYTF	-	TRBJ1-2	once	TRBV12-3/TRBV12-4
TGTGCCAGCAGCCGAGGACAGGGCTACGAGCAGTACTTC	CASSRGQGYEQYF	TRBD1	TRBJ2-7	-	TRBV7-8
TGTGCCAGCAGCTGGACAGGGGATTCACCCCTCCACTTT	CASSWTGDSPLHF	TRBD1	TRBJ1-6	-	TRBV14
TGTGCCAGCAGCGTAGGGACAGCGAAAAACATTCAGTACTTC	CASSVGTAKNIQYF	TRBD1	TRBJ2-4	-	TRBV13
TGTGCCAGCAGTTTTGGACTAGCGGGGACAGGGACCCAGTACTTC	CASSFGLAGTGTQYF	TRBD2	TRBJ2-5	-	TRBV27
TGTGCCAGCAGTTGGAAAGGACAACTCTCTGGAAACACCATATATTTT	CASSWKGQLSGNTIYF	-	TRBJ1-3	-	TRBV6-2/TRBV6-3
TGTGCCAGCAGCCATGGGGGTATGAACACTGAAGCTTTCTTT	CASSHGGMNTEAFF	-	TRBJ1-1	-	TRBV7-8
TGTGCCAGCAGCTTGGGGACAGGCTATAATTCACCCCTCCACTTT	CASSLGTGYNSPLHF	TRBD1	TRBJ1-6	few	TRBV7-2
TGTGCCAGCAGTCGAAGGACAGAGGACAACACTGAAGCTTTCTTT	CASSRRTEDNTEAFF	-	TRBJ1-1	-	TRBV6-5
TGTGCCACCAGTGATTTGGGGGACAGCCTGCAGTATTTT	CATSDLGDSLQYF	TRBD1	TRBJ2-3	-	TRBV24-1
TGTGCCTCGGGGGAAGGGACGAAGGGTCAGCCCCAGCATTTT	CASGEGTKGQPQHF	-	TRBJ1-5	-	TRBV10-3
TGTGCCAGCAGAGCGACAGGGGAATCCGGGGCCAACGTCCTGACTTTC	CASRATGESGANVLTF	TRBD1	TRBJ2-6	-	TRBV7-9
TGTGCCAGCACGCCCGGGGAGGGCCTCCACTTT	CASTPGEGLHF	-	TRBJ1-6	-	TRBV2
TGCGCCAGTTCGAGGGGTGGCCAAGAGACCCAGTACTTC	CASSRGGQETQYF	-	TRBJ2-5	-	TRBV5-1
TGTGCCAGCAGCCCGCAAGGCTCCCGCTCCTATAATTCACCCCTCCACTTT	CASSPQGSRSYNSPLHF	-	TRBJ1-6	-	TRBV7-2
TGTGCCAGCAGCGGGGGGGACAGGCCCACCGGGGAGCTGTTTTTT	CASSGGDRPTGELFF	TRBD1	TRBJ2-2	-	TRBV9
TGTGCCAGCAGCTTAATAAGAGGAGGTAACACTGAAGCTTTCTTT	CASSLIRGGNTEAFF	-	TRBJ1-1	-	TRBV11-2
TGCGCCAGCAGCTCCACCGCAGGGTCCCACGAGCAGTACTTC	CASSSTAGSHEQYF	-	TRBJ2-7	-	TRBV5-1
TGTGCCAGCAGCCGACAGGGGGCAACTCAGCCCCAGCATTTT	CASSRQGATQPQHF	TRBD1	TRBJ1-5	-	TRBV6-5
TGTGCCAGCAAAAGGACAGGGGAAAGTAGTGGCTACACCTTC	CASKRTGESSGYTF	TRBD1	TRBJ1-2	-	TRBV2
TGTGCCAGCAGTGAAGCTCCCATAGCTTTCTTT	CASSEAPIAFF	-	TRBJ1-1	-	TRBV6-1
TGCAGCGTCAGAATGACAGTCCCCAAAAACATTCAGTACTTC	CSVRMTVPKNIQYF	-	TRBJ2-4	-	TRBV29-1
TGTGGGGGGGGCACAGATACGCAGTATTTT	CGGGTDTQYF	-	TRBJ2-3	-	TRBV19
TGTGCCAGCAGCTTAAGTTCGGCAGGGTGGAACAATCAGCCCCAGCATTTT	CASSLSSAGWNNQPQHF	-	TRBJ1-5	once	TRBV7-2
TGTGCCAGCAGCTTAGGCCATGGACAGTACGTCCAAGAGACCCAGTACTTC	CASSLGHGQYVQETQYF	-	TRBJ2-5	-	TRBV11-2
TGCGCCAGCAGCTTGGCCTCGGCAGGGACACGCGGGGAGCTGTTTTTT	CASSLASAGTRGELFF	-	TRBJ2-2	-	TRBV5-1
TGTGCCATCAGTGAGTCGATAGAACAGCCCCAGCATTTT	CAISESIEQPQHF	-	TRBJ1-5	-	TRBV10-3
TGTGCCAGCACCCCAGGTTTCTCCAACTATGGCTACACCTTC	CASTPGFSNYGYTF	-	TRBJ1-2	once	TRBV6-5
TGTGCCACCAGTGATTCCGGGACAGGGGGCTTCAATCAGCCCCAGCATTTT	CATSDSGTGGFNQPQHF	TRBD1	TRBJ1-5	-	TRBV24-1
TGTGCCAGCTCCCCCGGGACAGGAATAGGGCGCTCTGGAAACACCATATATTTT	CASSPGTGIGRSGNTIYF	TRBD1	TRBJ1-3	few	TRBV18
TGTGCCAGCAGCCTTTGGGACAGGCGAACCTACGAGCAGTACTTC	CASSLWDRRTYEQYF	TRBD1	TRBJ2-7	-	TRBV5-6
TGTGCCAGCAGGGGCTCTGGAAACACCATATATTTT	CASRGSGNTIYF	-	TRBJ1-3	-	TRBV6-5
TGTGCCAGCAGCCTCTATGGAGAAACAGATACGCAGTATTTT	CASSLYGETDTQYF	-	TRBJ2-3	once	TRBV3-1/TRBV3-2
TGTGCCAGCAGCTTAGGTGCCACAGGGCACTATGGCTACACCTTC	CASSLGATGHYGYTF	-	TRBJ1-2	-	TRBV7-2
TGTGCCAGCAGTGAAGCTGGGGAGCTGTTTTTT	CASSEAGELFF	-	TRBJ2-2	-	TRBV25-1
TGTGCCAGCAGCCTCGGGACAGGGGTTAATCAGCCCCAGCATTTT	CASSLGTGVNQPQHF	TRBD1	TRBJ1-5	-	TRBV3-1/TRBV3-2
TGCGCCAGCAGTAGTCAGGGGCACCCTCTCCTACAAGAGCAGTACTTC	CASSSQGHPLLQEQYF	-	TRBJ2-7	-	TRBV5-1
TGCGCCGGCAGCGGCGGTGGAGTGGGGGGCACTGAAGCTTTCTTT	CAGSGGGVGGTEAFF	-	TRBJ1-1	-	TRBV5-1
TGCAGCGTTGAGAGCCCCGTGCAGCCGTATGGCTACACCTTC	CSVESPVQPYGYTF	-	TRBJ1-2	-	TRBV29-1
TGTGCCAGCAGCCCAACACCGGCAACTAATGAAAAACTGTTTTTT	CASSPTPATNEKLFF	-	TRBJ1-4	-	TRBV2
TGTGCCAGCAGCTCCGACTCTTACAATGAGCAGTTCTTC	CASSSDSYNEQFF	-	TRBJ2-1	-	TRBV7-2
TGTGCCACCCGACCGGGGACTAGCGGGAACACAGATACGCAGTATTTT	CATRPGTSGNTDTQYF	TRBD2	TRBJ2-3	-	TRBV10-3
TGCAGCGTTGAAATCGGGGGGCGAGGGACTGAAGCTTTCTTT	CSVEIGGRGTEAFF	-	TRBJ1-1	-	TRBV29-1